The subject of this entry is one T cell receptor (beta chain). Sequenced by immunoSEQ multiplex PCR; TCRdb stores in-frame clones only, minus some. In the table there are around 200,000 clones, around 90% of which are singletons. This sample was included in a study of blood T cell repertoires in COVID-19. This CDR3 spans 15 amino acids. The ends lost 7 bases at V and 2 bases at J; junction bases unmatched: 5. Per the germline V gene, CDR1 is MDHEN and CDR2 is SYDVKM. The TCR originated in a man younger than 45 who had recovered from COVID-19. This sequence joins TRBV28 and TRBJ2-1, with TRBD2 matching over 10 bases. The sample was PBMCs or T cells enriched from blood (not recorded which). The DNA of the CDR3 is TGTGCCAGCACAGCGGGAGGGCCGACCTACAATGAGCAGTTCTTC. Its protein is CASTAGGPTYNEQFF.